This record concerns one T cell receptor (beta chain) sequence. Antigen unknown. Relapses following autologous stem cell transplantation were seen in all patients, with brentuximab vedotin exposure varying. These data come from a study of PD-1 blockade in classical Hodgkin lymphoma. General study results and limits: Before treatment, complete responders showed about the same diversity as newly diagnosed patients.

TCRdb's table, derived via immunoSEQ multiplex PCR, lists solely in-frame clones and lacks some. The sample records about 100,000 clones, around nine tenths being singletons. CDR3 length equals 15 residues. Germline V gene sequence: CDR1 GTSNPN, CDR2 SVGIG (reference sequence). V shed 2 bases and J shed 0 bases, with 11 bases lying between them. Source: peripheral blood mononuclear cells (PBMCs), taken before the second cycle of nivolumab. The sequence came from a human donor with classical Hodgkin lymphoma. The V call is TRBV30, the J call TRBJ1-5, with D tentatively TRBD1 (6 bases). CDR3 amino acids: CAWSPGAHSNQPQHF. Here the CDR3 DNA reads TGTGCCTGGAGTCCGGGGGCCCATAGCAATCAGCCCCAGCATTTT.